The 24 T cell receptor beta chains listed next were all sequenced from one sample in a study of read filtering for tumor transcriptome and immune sequencing. From approximately 430 ng of RNA, a library with molecular barcoded alpha/delta and beta/gamma adaptors was made. TCRdb recomputed calls from the reads with MiXCR, one row per CDR3 protein. The sample includes about 35,000 distinct CDR3 sequences, more than 13% of them seen just once. Specimen: a population of CD138-negative cells sorted from bone marrow. All receptors come from a donor aged 40 or over with multiple myeloma.

This clonotype was picked up many times. V and J are TRBV30 and TRBJ2-1, with a tentative D call TRBD2 (5 bases). Trimming removed 5 bases at V and 8 bases at J, with 13 bases between. This CDR3 has 12 residues. Germline loops: CDR1 GTSNPN, CDR2 SVGIG (reference sequence). Here the CDR3 DNA reads TGTGCCTGGGGTCGGCGGGCTTATGAGCAGTTCTTC. Protein sequence: CAWGRRAYEQFF. Looking up the rest from reference TRBV30 and TRBJ2-1 gives the full variable domain: SQTIHQWPATLVQPVGSPLSLECTVEGTSNPNLYWYRQAAGRGLQLLFYSVGIGQISSEVPQNLSASRPQDRQFILSSKKLLLSDSGFYLCAWGRRAYEQFFGPGTRLTVL.

Notes on this clonotype: This may arise from a read error, as a much more abundant clone is one base away. The chain employs TRBV28 and TRBJ1-3, with TRBD1 matching 7 bases. Germline V gene data show CDR1 as MDHEN and CDR2 as SYDVKM. This CDR3 has 16 amino acids. The CDR3 DNA reads as TGTGCCAGCAGTTTGAACAGGGGAACCTCTGGAAGCACCATATATTTT. It yields the protein CASSLNRGTSGSTIYF.

This clonotype has ten or more counts. The chain employs TRBV14 and TRBJ2-1; the match to TRBD1 covers 7 bases. Germline V gene sequence: CDR1 SGHDN, CDR2 FVKESK. The length of the CDR3 is 15 residues. V lost 3 bases to trimming and J lost 3 bases; unmatched junction nucleotides: 5. The CDR3 sequence is CASSHQDRYYNEQFF. CDR3 DNA: TGTGCCAGCAGCCACCAGGACAGGTACTACAATGAGCAGTTCTTC.

This sequence joins TRBV28 and TRBJ1-5, with 8 positions matching TRBD1. The CDR3 sequence is 16 residues long. Germline lookup yields CDR1 MDHEN and CDR2 SYDVKM. The junction had 8 bases not matched to a gene; V was cut back by 5 bases and J by 2 bases. CDR3 sequence: CASSPNEGQGNQPQHF. CDR3 coding DNA: TGTGCCAGCAGTCCTAACGAGGGACAGGGCAATCAGCCCCAGCATTTT.

The table lists this clonotype with many counts. The chain couples TRBV19 to TRBJ1-5, with 8 bases lining up with TRBD1. The CDR3 consists of 17 residues. J lost 3 bases, V lost 4 bases, and 11 bases had no gene match. Germline loops: CDR1 LNHDA, CDR2 SQIVND (reference sequence). CDR3 in DNA: TGTGCCAGTAGTACCAGCCGCGGGACAGGCAACAATCAGCCCCAGCATTTT. Its translation is CASSTSRGTGNNQPQHF.

This clonotype was recorded many times. This chain links TRBV6-5 with TRBJ2-1; D is possibly TRBD2 (5 bases). This CDR3 region has 15 residues. Trimming stripped 2 bases from V and 1 base from J, with 9 bases between. In germline, CDR1 is MNHEY, CDR2 SVGAGI. The CDR3 is CASSYRDPSYNEQFF. The DNA of the CDR3 is TGTGCCAGCAGTTACCGGGATCCATCCTACAATGAGCAGTTCTTC.

Regarding this clonotype: A read error is likely here: a far larger clone is one base away. The V gene is TRBV6-5, the J gene TRBJ2-1, with D perhaps matching TRBD2 (6 bases). Germline V gene lookup returns CDR1 MNHEY and CDR2 SVGAGI. The CDR3 totals 15 residues. CDR3 protein: CASSWAGTSRNEQLF. CDR3 coding DNA: TGTGCCAGCAGTTGGGCTGGGACTTCGAGGAATGAGCAGCTCTTC.

This clonotype was seen more than once but under ten times. A read error may be the cause here, since a much bigger clone is one base away. The CDR3 reads CGAPSAGANVLTF. The CDR3 region has the DNA TGCGGCGCCCCTAGCGCTGGGGCCAACGTCCTGACTTTC. The J gene is TRBJ2-6, the V gene TRBV20-1; D perhaps matches TRBD2 (6 bases). This CDR3 spans 13 amino acids. CDR1 is DFQATT and CDR2 is SNEGSKA in the germline V gene (reference sequence).

Many counts were recorded for this clonotype. The rearrangement links TRBV3-1 to TRBJ1-2; TRBD1 matches 7 bases. With V trimmed by 1 base and J by 6 bases, 11 bases remained unmatched. This CDR3 is built from 16 residues. Germline V CDR1 and CDR2: LGHDT, YNNKEL (reference sequence). The CDR3 reads CASSQVAPGTEDGYTF. CDR3 DNA: TGTGCCAGCAGCCAAGTTGCTCCCGGGACAGAGGATGGCTACACCTTC.

Points on this clonotype: Possible read error: a much larger clone is one base away. This sequence joins TRBV19 and TRBJ1-1, with D uncertain. This CDR3 is 12 amino acids long. Germline V lookup: CDR1 LNHDA, CDR2 SQIVND (reference sequence). Deletions cut 7 bases from V and 7 bases from J, with 13 bases between. This chain's CDR3 is CASISVTDEAFF. CDR3 DNA sequence: TGTGCCAGTATTAGCGTAACAGATGAAGCTTTCTTT.

This clonotype was observed many times. The V call is TRBV18, the J call TRBJ1-1; no clear D gene. This CDR3 contains 16 residues. CDR1 and CDR2 from the germline V gene are KGHSH and LQKENI. V was clipped by 2 bases and J by 4 bases, with 17 bases between them. The DNA for the CDR3 is TGTGCCAGCTCACCATTGACACCACGGAGTGGCACTGAAGCTTTCTTT. Amino acids: CASSPLTPRSGTEAFF. Variable domain in full (rest from reference TRBV18 and TRBJ1-1): NAGVMQNPRHLVRRRGQEARLRCSPMKGHSHVYWYRQLPEEGLKFMVYLQKENIIDESGMPKERFSAEFPKEGPSILRIQQVVRGDSAAYFCASSPLTPRSGTEAFFGQGTRLTVV.

Ten or more counts support this clonotype. This chain uses TRBV4-1 with TRBJ2-3; D tentatively fits TRBD1 or TRBD2 (5 bases each). Trimming shortened V by 4 bases and J by 8 bases, and 28 bases separated the two germline ends. Per the germline V gene, CDR1 is MGHRA and CDR2 is YSYEKL. CDR3 length: 18 residues. CDR3 in DNA: TGCGCCAGCAGCCCGTGGGAGTTTAAGGTCCACCGGGGCGGTACGCAGTATTTT. This codes for CASSPWEFKVHRGGTQYF.

This clonotype was detected ten times or more. The J gene is TRBJ2-5, the V gene TRBV6-1, with D perhaps matching TRBD2 (5 bases). This CDR3 has 18 amino acids. The V end was cut by 5 bases, the J end by 2 bases, with 24 bases between. The V gene's germline CDR1 is MNHNS and CDR2 SASEGT. As DNA, the CDR3 is TGTGCCAGCAGTCGAAGACGGCCACCTCCACTAGGTCAAGAGACCCAGTACTTC. As protein: CASSRRRPPPLGQETQYF.

In this sample, this clonotype turned up many times. This chain links TRBV5-1 with TRBJ2-6; no clear D. The V gene's germline CDR1 is SGHRS and CDR2 YFSETQ. This CDR3 is built from 16 residues. V was trimmed by 0 bases and J by 2 bases, leaving 9 bases between them. The CDR3 loop is CASSLVPRPGANVLTF. In nucleotides, the CDR3 is TGCGCCAGCAGCTTGGTTCCCCGGCCTGGGGCCAACGTCCTGACTTTC.

This clonotype appeared many times. The rearrangement joins TRBV19 to TRBJ1-1; the match to TRBD1 covers 9 bases. V shed 10 bases and J 4 bases; nucleotides not matched to a gene: 7. CDR3 length equals 13 residues. CDR1 and CDR2 (germline): LNHDA, SQIVND (reference sequence). CDR3 protein: CATRRTGVTEAFF. Here the CDR3 DNA reads TGTGCCACCCGCCGGACAGGGGTCACTGAAGCTTTCTTT.

This clonotype has ten or more counts. One junction end disagrees with the germline gene, perhaps due to a read error. This chain connects TRBV7-7 to TRBJ1-4; D is perhaps TRBD1 (5 bases). The CDR3 loop spans 16 amino acids. Germline CDR1 SSHAT, CDR2 FNYEAQ (reference sequence). DNA of the CDR3: TGTGCTAGCAGCTTTGTGACAGTGGAGGGTAACGGAAAACTGTTTTTT. As protein: CASSFVTVEGNGKLFF.

This clonotype was seen only once. Given a far larger clone just one base away, this is likely a sequencing read error. Likely a read error: the CDR3 ends without its conserved phenylalanine or tryptophan. V and J are TRBV7-8 and TRBJ2-2; the D gene is possibly TRBD2 (6 bases). Germline lookup yields CDR1 SGHVS and CDR2 FQNEAQ. The CDR3 length is 14 residues. V lost 4 bases, J lost 3 bases, and 9 bases lay in between. The CDR3 loop is CASSWDSHTGELFL. In DNA, the CDR3 is TGTGCCAGCAGCTGGGACTCACACACCGGGGAGCTGTTTCTT.

This clonotype was counted at least ten times. The chain has TRBV5-1 and TRBJ2-3; maybe TRBD1 (5 bases). Trimming took off 4 bases at V and 4 bases at J, with 13 bases between the two ends. Per the germline V gene, CDR1 is SGHRS and CDR2 is YFSETQ. CDR3 length: 14 residues. Here the CDR3 DNA reads TGCGCCAGCAGCCCCGGCCCCAGGGCAGATACGCAGTATTTT. Residues: CASSPGPRADTQYF.

This clonotype was recorded many times. The chain combines TRBV5-1 with TRBJ2-3, with TRBD2 matching 12 bases. The CDR3 length is 17 residues. V trimming: 2 bases; J trimming: 2 bases; junction bases outside the gene matches: 6. Germline loops: CDR1 SGHRS, CDR2 YFSETQ. The CDR3 nucleotides read TGCGCCAGCAGCTTATTAGGGACTAGCGGGTCCACAGATACGCAGTATTTT. It codes for CASSLLGTSGSTDTQYF.

This clonotype came up many times. V and J are TRBV11-2 and TRBJ2-1; 9 bases align to TRBD2. The CDR3 is made up of 17 amino acids. The V gene end was trimmed by 5 bases and the J gene end by 8 bases; junction bases not matched to a gene: 16. Per the germline V gene, CDR1 is SGHAT and CDR2 is FQNNGV. CDR3 in amino acids: CASSPPGVSGSGYEQFF. As DNA, the CDR3 is TGTGCCAGCAGCCCCCCGGGGGTTAGCGGGAGTGGCTATGAGCAGTTCTTC.

This clonotype was seen many times. This chain connects TRBV12-3 or TRBV12-4 to TRBJ2-1; 14 bases agree with TRBD2. The CDR3 runs 16 residues. Germline trimming cut 5 bases from V and 4 bases from J; bases unmatched to any gene: 4. The CDR3 protein is CASSRTSGRRYNEQFF. As DNA, the CDR3 is TGTGCCAGCAGTCGGACTAGCGGGAGGAGGTACAATGAGCAGTTCTTC.

V usage is TRBV2 and J usage is TRBJ1-5, with 7 bases identical to TRBD1. The CDR3 spans 15 residues. CDR1 and CDR2 from the germline V gene are SNHLY and FYNNEI. With 6 bases clipped from V and 9 bases from J, the junction kept 14 bases outside the gene matches. The CDR3 bases are TGTGCCAGCAGCATAACAGGGGATCAAGGACTGCCCCAGCATTTT. This encodes CASSITGDQGLPQHF.

By share of the sample, this clonotype is medium-sized. The chain joins TRBV6-5 to TRBJ2-3; no definite D call. V lost 1 base to trimming and J lost 5 bases, with 7 bases between them. Per the germline V gene, CDR1 is MNHEY and CDR2 is SVGAGI. The CDR3 extends over 13 amino acids. CDR3 in amino acids: CASSYFALDTQYF. In DNA form, the CDR3 reads TGTGCCAGCAGTTACTTCGCTCTAGATACGCAGTATTTT.

This clonotype was recorded at least ten times. The V gene is TRBV5-1, the J gene TRBJ2-3; 7 bases map to TRBD1. The CDR3 loop spans 14 amino acids. V trimming: 3 bases; J trimming: 2 bases; junction bases outside the gene matches: 3. Germline CDR1 and CDR2: SGHRS and YFSETQ. DNA of the CDR3: TGCGCCAGCAGCTCCGGGACAGTCACAGATACGCAGTATTTT. It is translated as CASSSGTVTDTQYF.